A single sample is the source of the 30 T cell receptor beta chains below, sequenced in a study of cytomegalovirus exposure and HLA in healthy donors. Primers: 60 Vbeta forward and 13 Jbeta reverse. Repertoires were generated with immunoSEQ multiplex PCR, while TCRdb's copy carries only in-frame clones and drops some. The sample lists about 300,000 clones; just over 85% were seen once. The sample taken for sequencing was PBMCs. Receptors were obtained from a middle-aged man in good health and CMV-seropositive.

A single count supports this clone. This CDR3 is CAWSLRNYGYTF. CDR3 coding DNA: TGTGCCTGGAGTCTTCGTAACTATGGCTACACCTTC. This chain connects TRBV30 to TRBJ1-2; D gene unclear. Germline V gene sequence: CDR1 GTSNPN, CDR2 SVGIG (reference sequence). The CDR3 sequence is 12 residues long. V lost 2 bases, J lost 1 base, and 5 bases lay in between. The complete variable domain, with remaining parts taken from reference TRBV30 and TRBJ1-2, reads SQTIHQWPATLVQPVGSPLSLECTVEGTSNPNLYWYRQAAGRGLQLLFYSVGIGQISSEVPQNLSASRPQDRQFILSSKKLLLSDSGFYLCAWSLRNYGYTFGSGTRLTVV.

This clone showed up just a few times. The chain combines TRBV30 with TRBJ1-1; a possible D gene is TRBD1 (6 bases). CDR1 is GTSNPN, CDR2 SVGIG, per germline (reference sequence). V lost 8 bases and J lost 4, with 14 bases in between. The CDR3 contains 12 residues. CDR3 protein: CAHDRRTTEAFF. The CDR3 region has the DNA TGTGCCCATGACAGGAGGACCACTGAAGCTTTCTTT. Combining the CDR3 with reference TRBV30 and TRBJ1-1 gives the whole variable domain SQTIHQWPATLVQPVGSPLSLECTVEGTSNPNLYWYRQAAGRGLQLLFYSVGIGQISSEVPQNLSASRPQDRQFILSSKKLLLSDSGFYLCAHDRRTTEAFFGQGTRLTVV.

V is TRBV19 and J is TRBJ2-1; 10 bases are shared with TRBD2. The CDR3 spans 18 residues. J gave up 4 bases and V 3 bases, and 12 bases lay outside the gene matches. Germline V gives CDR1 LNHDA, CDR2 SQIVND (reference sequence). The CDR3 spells CASSMALRRTSGYNEQFF. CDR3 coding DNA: TGTGCCAGTAGTATGGCCCTCCGGCGGACTAGCGGTTACAATGAGCAGTTCTTC.

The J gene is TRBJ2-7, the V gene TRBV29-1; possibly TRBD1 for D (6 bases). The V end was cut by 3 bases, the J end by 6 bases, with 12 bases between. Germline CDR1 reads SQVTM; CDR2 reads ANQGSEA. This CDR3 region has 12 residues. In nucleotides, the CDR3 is TGCAGCGTTGAGGAACAGGGATTCGAGCAGTACTTC. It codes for CSVEEQGFEQYF.

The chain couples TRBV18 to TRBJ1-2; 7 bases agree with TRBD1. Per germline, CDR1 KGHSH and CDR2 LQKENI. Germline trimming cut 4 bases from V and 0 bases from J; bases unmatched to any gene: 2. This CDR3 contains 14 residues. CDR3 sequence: CASSRDRANYGYTF. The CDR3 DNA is TGTGCCAGCTCACGGGACAGAGCTAACTATGGCTACACCTTC.

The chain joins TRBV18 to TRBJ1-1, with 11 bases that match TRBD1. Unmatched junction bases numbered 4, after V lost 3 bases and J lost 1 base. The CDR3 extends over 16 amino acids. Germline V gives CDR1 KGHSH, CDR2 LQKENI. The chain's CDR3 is CASSPLGQGGNTEAFF. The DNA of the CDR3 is TGTGCCAGCTCACCCCTGGGACAGGGGGGGAACACTGAAGCTTTCTTT.

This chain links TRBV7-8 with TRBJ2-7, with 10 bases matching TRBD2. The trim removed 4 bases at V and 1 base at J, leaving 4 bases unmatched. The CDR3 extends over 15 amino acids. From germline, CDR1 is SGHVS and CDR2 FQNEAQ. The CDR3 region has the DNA TGTGCCAGCAGCTCTAGGACTAGCGGATCCTACGAGCAGTACTTC. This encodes CASSSRTSGSYEQYF. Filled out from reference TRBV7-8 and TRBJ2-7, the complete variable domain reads GAGVSQSPRYKVAKRGQDVALRCDPISGHVSLFWYQQALGQGPEFLTYFQNEAQLDKSGLPSDRFFAERPEGSVSTLKIQRTQQEDSAVYLCASSSRTSGSYEQYFGPGTRLTVT.

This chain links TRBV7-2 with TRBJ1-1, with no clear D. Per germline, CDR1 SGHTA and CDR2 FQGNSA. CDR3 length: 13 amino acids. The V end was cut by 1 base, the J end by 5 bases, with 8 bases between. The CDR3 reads CASSLEMATEAFF. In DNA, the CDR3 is TGTGCCAGCAGCTTAGAGATGGCAACTGAAGCTTTCTTT.

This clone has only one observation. CDR3 loop: CASSESAGRGSPLHF. The CDR3 nucleotides are TGTGCCAGCAGTGAATCGGCAGGGCGGGGCTCACCCCTCCACTTT. The chain recombines TRBV2 with TRBJ1-6; tentatively, D is TRBD1 (5 bases). The V gene's germline CDR1 is SNHLY and CDR2 FYNNEI. This CDR3 is 15 amino acids long. Trimming stripped 2 bases from V and 10 bases from J, with 15 bases between.

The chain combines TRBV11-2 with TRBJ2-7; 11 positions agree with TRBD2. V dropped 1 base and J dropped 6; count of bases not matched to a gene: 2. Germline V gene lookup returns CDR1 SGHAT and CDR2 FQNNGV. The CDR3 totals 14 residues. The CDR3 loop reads CASSLGLAGGEQYF. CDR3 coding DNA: TGTGCCAGCAGCTTAGGCCTAGCGGGAGGCGAGCAGTACTTC.

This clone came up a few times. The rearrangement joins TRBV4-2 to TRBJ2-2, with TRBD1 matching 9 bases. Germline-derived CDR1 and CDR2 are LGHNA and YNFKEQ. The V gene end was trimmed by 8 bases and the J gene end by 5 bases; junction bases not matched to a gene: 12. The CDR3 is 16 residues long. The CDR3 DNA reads TGTGCCAGCTGGGGATCGACGGGGACAGGGACCGGGGAGCTGTTTTTT. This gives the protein CASWGSTGTGTGELFF.

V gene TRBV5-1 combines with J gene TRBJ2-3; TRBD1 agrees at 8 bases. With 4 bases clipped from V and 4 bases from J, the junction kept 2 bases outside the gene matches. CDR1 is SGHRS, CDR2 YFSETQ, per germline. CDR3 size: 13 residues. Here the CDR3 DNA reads TGCGCCAGCAGCGTGACAGGGGCAGATACGCAGTATTTT. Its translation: CASSVTGADTQYF.

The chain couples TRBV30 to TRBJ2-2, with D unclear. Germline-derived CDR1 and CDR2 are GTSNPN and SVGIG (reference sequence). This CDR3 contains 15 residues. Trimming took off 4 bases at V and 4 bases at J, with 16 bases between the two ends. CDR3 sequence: CAWNKAVIRTGELFF. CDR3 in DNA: TGTGCCTGGAATAAGGCGGTAATTCGCACCGGGGAGCTGTTTTTT.

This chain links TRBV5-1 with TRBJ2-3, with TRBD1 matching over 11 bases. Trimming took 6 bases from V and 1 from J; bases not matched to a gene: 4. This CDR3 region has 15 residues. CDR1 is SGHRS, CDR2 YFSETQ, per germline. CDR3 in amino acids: CASTRTGGGTDTQYF. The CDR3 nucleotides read TGCGCCAGCACCCGGACAGGGGGCGGCACAGATACGCAGTATTTT.

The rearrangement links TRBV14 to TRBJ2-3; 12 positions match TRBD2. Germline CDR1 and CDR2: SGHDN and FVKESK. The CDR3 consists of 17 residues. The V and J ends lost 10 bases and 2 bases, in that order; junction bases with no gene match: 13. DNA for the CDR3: TGTGCCACCCCACAGGGACTAGCGGGCCCCCTCACAGATACGCAGTATTTT. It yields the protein CATPQGLAGPLTDTQYF.

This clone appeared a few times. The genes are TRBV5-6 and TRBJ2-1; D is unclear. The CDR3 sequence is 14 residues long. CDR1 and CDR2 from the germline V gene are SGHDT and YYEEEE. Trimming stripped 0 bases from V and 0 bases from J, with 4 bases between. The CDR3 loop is CASSLVSSYNEQFF. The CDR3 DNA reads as TGTGCCAGCAGCTTGGTGAGCTCCTACAATGAGCAGTTCTTC.

CDR3 sequence: CASSQGYTSRNTGELFF. CDR3 coding DNA: TGTGCCAGCAGCCAAGGATATACTAGCCGGAACACCGGGGAGCTGTTTTTT. This rearrangement joins TRBV14 to TRBJ2-2; TRBD2 is a possible D gene (6 bases). V was cut by 1 base and J by 1 base, with 13 bases left in between. The CDR3 has 17 residues. Germline-derived CDR1 and CDR2 are SGHDN and FVKESK.

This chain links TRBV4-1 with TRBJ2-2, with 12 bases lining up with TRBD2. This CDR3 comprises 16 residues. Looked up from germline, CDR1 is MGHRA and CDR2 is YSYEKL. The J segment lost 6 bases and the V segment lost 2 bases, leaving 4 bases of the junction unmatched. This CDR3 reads CASSQLLAGGAGELFF. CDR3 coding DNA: TGCGCCAGCAGCCAACTACTAGCGGGAGGCGCCGGGGAGCTGTTTTTT.

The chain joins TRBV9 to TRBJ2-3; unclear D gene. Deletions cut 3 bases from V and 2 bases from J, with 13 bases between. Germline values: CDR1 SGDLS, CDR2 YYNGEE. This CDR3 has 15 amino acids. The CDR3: CASSANSLITDTQYF. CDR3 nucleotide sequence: TGTGCCAGCAGCGCGAACTCCTTAATCACAGATACGCAGTATTTT.

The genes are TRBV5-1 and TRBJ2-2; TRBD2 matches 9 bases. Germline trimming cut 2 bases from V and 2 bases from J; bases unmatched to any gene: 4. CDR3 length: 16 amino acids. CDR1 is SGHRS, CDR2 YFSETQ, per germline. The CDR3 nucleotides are TGCGCCAGCAGCTTAGCTAGCGGGATCAACACCGGGGAGCTGTTTTTT. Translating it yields CASSLASGINTGELFF. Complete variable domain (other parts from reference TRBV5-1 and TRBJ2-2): KAGVTQTPRYLIKTRGQQVTLSCSPISGHRSVSWYQQTPGQGLQFLFEYFSETQRNKGNFPGRFSGRQFSNSRSEMNVSTLELGDSALYLCASSLASGINTGELFFGEGSRLTVL.

The CDR3 DNA reads TGTGCCTGGAGTGTACGCAGGGGGATGTTGAACTATGGCTACACCTTC. Its protein product is CAWSVRRGMLNYGYTF. The chain carries TRBV30 and TRBJ1-2; 7 bases line up with TRBD1. Unmatched junction bases numbered 9, after V lost 0 bases and J lost 2 bases. This CDR3 spans 16 amino acids. Per germline, CDR1 GTSNPN and CDR2 SVGIG (reference sequence).

CDR3 bases: TGTGCCAGCAGGCCTCCCGGGTCCTACGAGCAGTACTTC. Translated, it gives CASRPPGSYEQYF. The gene calls are TRBV28 and TRBJ2-5, with no clear D. With the DNA end fitting TRBJ2-7 better, the J assignment may be wrong. This CDR3 is 13 amino acids long. Germline V gives CDR1 MDHEN, CDR2 SYDVKM.

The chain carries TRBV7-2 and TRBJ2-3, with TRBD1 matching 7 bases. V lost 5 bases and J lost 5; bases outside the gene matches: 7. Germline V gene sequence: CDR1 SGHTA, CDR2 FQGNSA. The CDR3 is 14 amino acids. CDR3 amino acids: CASSPWTGGDTQYF. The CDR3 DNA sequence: TGTGCCAGCAGCCCCTGGACAGGAGGAGATACGCAGTATTTT.

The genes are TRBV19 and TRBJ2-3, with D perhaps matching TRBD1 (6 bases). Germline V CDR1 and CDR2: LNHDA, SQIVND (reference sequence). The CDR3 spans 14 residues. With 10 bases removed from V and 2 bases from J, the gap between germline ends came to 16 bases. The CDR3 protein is CANPTGHFTDTQYF. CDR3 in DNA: TGTGCCAACCCGACAGGACACTTCACAGATACGCAGTATTTT.

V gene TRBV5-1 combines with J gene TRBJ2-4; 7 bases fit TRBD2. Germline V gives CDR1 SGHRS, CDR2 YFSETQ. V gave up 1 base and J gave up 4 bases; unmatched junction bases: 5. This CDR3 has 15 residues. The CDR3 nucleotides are TGCGCCAGCAGCTTGAATCTAGCGGAAAAAAACATTCAGTACTTC. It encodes CASSLNLAEKNIQYF. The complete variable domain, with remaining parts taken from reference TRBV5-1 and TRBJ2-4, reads KAGVTQTPRYLIKTRGQQVTLSCSPISGHRSVSWYQQTPGQGLQFLFEYFSETQRNKGNFPGRFSGRQFSNSRSEMNVSTLELGDSALYLCASSLNLAEKNIQYFGAGTRLSVL.

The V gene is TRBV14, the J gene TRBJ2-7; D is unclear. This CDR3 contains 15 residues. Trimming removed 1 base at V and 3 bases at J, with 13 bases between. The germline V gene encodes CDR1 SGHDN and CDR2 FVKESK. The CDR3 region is CASSQAISSYYEQYF. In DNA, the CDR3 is TGTGCCAGCAGCCAAGCGATTAGCTCCTACTACGAGCAGTACTTC.

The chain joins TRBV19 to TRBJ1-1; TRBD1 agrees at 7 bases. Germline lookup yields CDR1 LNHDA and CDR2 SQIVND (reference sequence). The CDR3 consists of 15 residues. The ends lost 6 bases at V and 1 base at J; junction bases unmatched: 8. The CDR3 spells CASRRGQRENTEAFF. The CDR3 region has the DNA TGTGCCAGTAGGAGGGGACAGAGAGAGAACACTGAAGCTTTCTTT.

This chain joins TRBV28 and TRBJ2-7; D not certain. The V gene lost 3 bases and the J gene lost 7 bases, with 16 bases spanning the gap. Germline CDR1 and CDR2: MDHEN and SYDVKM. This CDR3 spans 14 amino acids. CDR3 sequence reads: CASSLGDLIWEQYF. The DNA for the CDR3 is TGTGCCAGCAGTTTGGGCGACCTAATCTGGGAGCAGTACTTC.

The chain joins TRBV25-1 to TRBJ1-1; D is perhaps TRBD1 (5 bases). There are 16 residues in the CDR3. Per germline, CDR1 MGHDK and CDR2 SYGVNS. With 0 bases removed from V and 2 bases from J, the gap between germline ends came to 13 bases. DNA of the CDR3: TGTGCCAGCAGTGAATACGGCGGGGGGTTAAACACTGAAGCTTTCTTT. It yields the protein CASSEYGGGLNTEAFF.

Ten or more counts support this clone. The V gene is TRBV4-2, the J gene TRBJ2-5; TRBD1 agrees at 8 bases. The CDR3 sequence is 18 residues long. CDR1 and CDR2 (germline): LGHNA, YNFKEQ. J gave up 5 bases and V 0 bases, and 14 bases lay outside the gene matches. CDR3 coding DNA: TGTGCCAGCAGCCAAGATCTCGCAGGGGGCGCCGGTGTGGAGACCCAGTACTTC. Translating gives CASSQDLAGGAGVETQYF.